The clone carrying this TCR beta chain was counted between two and nine times. Its antigen is not identified. The entry originates in a study of T-cell memory formation after mild COVID-19. Findings and caveats of the study: Later expanders leaned CD4+, whereas clones that contracted between day 15 and 85 were balanced CD4/CD8. In pre-infection memory, a portion of responding clones appeared, which suggested that cross-reactive memory joined.

Germline V gene data show CDR1 as SEHNR and CDR2 as FQNEAQ (reference sequence). The CDR3 has 13 residues. V was shortened by 5 bases and J by 8 bases, with 13 bases between the two germline ends. The TCR alpha and TCR beta cDNA libraries, bearing sample barcodes and UMIs, were generated by 5'RACE using constant-segment primers. MiXCR was run by TCRdb on the 5' RACE reads, yielding one entry per CDR3 protein. This table has about 240,000 distinct CDR3 sequences, 8.5% to 9.5% appearing once. The V and J genes are TRBV7-9 and TRBJ2-1; D not resolved. The sequence came from a man aged 18-30 years who had mild COVID-19 (a few samples of this study predate the infection). Cell type and time point are not known. Sequenced material: PBMCs or a T cell subset sorted from them (not recorded which). CDR3 DNA: TGTGCCAGCAGCCCCCTGGTCTGGGATGAGCAGTTCTTC. This sequence encodes CASSPLVWDEQFF.